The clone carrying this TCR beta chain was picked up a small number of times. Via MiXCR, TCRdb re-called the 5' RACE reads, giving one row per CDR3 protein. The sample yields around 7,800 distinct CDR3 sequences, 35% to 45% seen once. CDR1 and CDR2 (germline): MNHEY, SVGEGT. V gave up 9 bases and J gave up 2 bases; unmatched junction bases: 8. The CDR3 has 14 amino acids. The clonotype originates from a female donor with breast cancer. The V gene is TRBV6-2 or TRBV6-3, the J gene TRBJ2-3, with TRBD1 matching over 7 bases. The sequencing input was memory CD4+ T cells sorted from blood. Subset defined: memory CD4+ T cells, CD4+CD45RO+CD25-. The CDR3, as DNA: TGTGCCAGTGCACCCGGGACAGCCACAGATACGCAGTATTTT. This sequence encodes CASAPGTATDTQYF.